This entry lists 18 T cell receptor beta chains sequenced from one sample in a study of blood T cell repertoires in COVID-19. Some clones are missing from TCRdb's copy, which holds only in-frame ones; the method was immunoSEQ multiplex PCR. The repertoire holds around 200,000 clones, with 80% to 90% as singletons. Input material: peripheral blood. The receptors were sampled from a woman aged 40 to 50 with active or convalescent COVID-19.

CDR3 protein: CASSSQGQGGDEQYF. CDR3 bases: TGTGCCAGCAGTTCTCAGGGACAGGGGGGCGACGAGCAGTACTTC. The gene calls are TRBV2 and TRBJ2-7; 11 positions match TRBD1. Germline CDR1 SNHLY, CDR2 FYNNEI. V was pared by 5 bases and J by 5 bases, with 8 bases of the junction left unmatched. This CDR3 is built from 15 residues.

The chain carries TRBV5-1 and TRBJ2-1; D uncertain. CDR3 length: 14 residues. V was cut by 2 bases and J by 0 bases, with 6 bases left in between. Germline CDR1 reads SGHRS; CDR2 reads YFSETQ. The CDR3 nucleotides are TGCGCCAGCAGCTTCAGAGGCTCCTACAATGAGCAGTTCTTC. Translating it yields CASSFRGSYNEQFF.

The chain uses TRBV24-1 and TRBJ1-3, with 8 bases aligning to TRBD1. CDR1 and CDR2 (germline): KGHDR, SFDVKD. The junction had 4 bases not matched to a gene; V was cut back by 3 bases and J by 4 bases. The CDR3 contains 15 residues. CDR3 sequence: CATSDGGTGGNTIYF. The CDR3 DNA is TGTGCCACCAGTGATGGAGGGACAGGCGGAAACACCATATATTTT.

V and J are TRBV19 and TRBJ2-3; the D is unclear. The CDR3 contains 16 residues. The V end was cut by 1 base, the J end by 2 bases, with 13 bases between. Germline V gene lookup returns CDR1 LNHDA and CDR2 SQIVND (reference sequence). The CDR3 coding sequence is TGTGCCAGTAGTATAGGAGCCGCCAGGTACACAGATACGCAGTATTTT. Translated: CASSIGAARYTDTQYF.

V gene TRBV5-1 combines with J gene TRBJ1-5, with TRBD1 as a possible D gene (6 bases). V lost 0 bases, J lost 2 bases, and 18 bases lay in between. Germline assignment: CDR1 SGHRS and CDR2 YFSETQ. There are 18 residues in the CDR3. In nucleotides, the CDR3 is TGCGCCAGCAGCTTGGGGGACAATCCACCCGTGGGCAATCAGCCCCAGCATTTT. As protein: CASSLGDNPPVGNQPQHF.

This CDR3 is CASSHKGQGYHEQYF. CDR3 bases: TGTGCCAGCAGTCACAAGGGACAGGGCTACCACGAGCAGTACTTC. V and J are TRBV28 and TRBJ2-7; TRBD1 matches 9 bases. The CDR3 covers 15 residues. The junction had 10 bases not matched to a gene; V was cut back by 5 bases and J by 5 bases. Germline V gives CDR1 MDHEN, CDR2 SYDVKM.

The chain links TRBV30 to TRBJ2-7; unclear D gene. CDR1 and CDR2 from the germline V gene are GTSNPN and SVGIG (reference sequence). Trimming cost V 2 bases and J 0 bases, with 11 bases left between them. CDR3 length: 14 amino acids. DNA for the CDR3: TGTGCCTGGAGTAATGGTTACGGCTCCTACGAGCAGTACTTC. Translated, it gives CAWSNGYGSYEQYF.

This chain joins TRBV7-8 and TRBJ1-1, with TRBD1 matching over 8 bases. The CDR3 is 18 residues long. Germline CDR1 and CDR2: SGHVS and FQNEAQ. J gave up 1 base and V 2 bases, and 12 bases lay outside the gene matches. The CDR3 sequence is CASSLKDRVGRGNTEAFF. CDR3 sequence (DNA): TGTGCCAGCAGCTTAAAGGACAGGGTCGGTCGTGGGAACACTGAAGCTTTCTTT.

The rearrangement uses TRBV18 and TRBJ1-5, with 8 bases identical to TRBD1. Germline V gives CDR1 KGHSH, CDR2 LQKENI. The CDR3 runs to 16 residues. V dropped 5 bases and J dropped 2; count of bases not matched to a gene: 8. CDR3 DNA: TGTGCCAGCTCATCAATCGCGGACAGGGGCAATCAGCCCCAGCATTTT. It specifies CASSSIADRGNQPQHF.

This chain joins TRBV14 and TRBJ1-2, with 9 bases aligning to TRBD1. V gave up 3 bases and J gave up 6 bases; unmatched junction bases: 5. The CDR3 has 14 amino acids. Germline V gene data show CDR1 as SGHDN and CDR2 as FVKESK. The CDR3 spells CASSQGTGLDGYTF. For the CDR3, the DNA is TGTGCCAGCAGCCAGGGGACAGGGTTGGATGGCTACACCTTC.

The CDR3 loop is CASSPWGSRGVDTEAFF. The CDR3 nucleotides read TGCGCCAGCAGCCCCTGGGGGTCGCGGGGAGTGGACACTGAAGCTTTCTTT. The chain uses TRBV5-1 and TRBJ1-1, with D perhaps TRBD1 (5 bases). The CDR3 consists of 17 residues. The V and J ends lost 4 bases and 3 bases respectively, with 22 bases between them. Per the germline V gene, CDR1 is SGHRS and CDR2 is YFSETQ.

The J gene is TRBJ2-1, the V gene TRBV4-1; 8 bases line up with TRBD2. This CDR3 region has 16 residues. Germline CDR1 MGHRA, CDR2 YSYEKL. V was pared by 3 bases and J by 10 bases, with 14 bases of the junction left unmatched. In nucleotides, the CDR3 is TGCGCCAGCAGCCAGCTTAGCGGGGCCCCCGGGGGGGAGCAGTTCTTC. Its translation is CASSQLSGAPGGEQFF.

This clone came up once. The chain couples TRBV6-5 to TRBJ1-6; D not certain. Looked up from germline, CDR1 is MNHEY and CDR2 is SVGAGI. Trimming took off 4 bases at V and 14 bases at J, with 12 bases between the two ends. The CDR3 is made up of 12 amino acids. The CDR3 nucleotides read TGTGCCAGCAGTTGGGAGGGAAGGTCCCTCCACTTT. Residues: CASSWEGRSLHF.

This chain uses TRBV3-1 (or the pseudogene TRBV3-2) with TRBJ1-1; D may be TRBD1 (6 bases). CDR3 length: 14 amino acids. Looked up from germline, CDR1 is LGHDT and CDR2 is YNNKEL (reference sequence). With 4 bases removed from V and 5 bases from J, the gap between germline ends came to 14 bases. This chain's CDR3 is CASSPRGGQTEAFF. The DNA of the CDR3 is TGTGCCAGCAGCCCCAGAGGGGGTCAGACTGAAGCTTTCTTT.

The J gene is TRBJ1-6, the V gene TRBV5-1; 8 bases line up with TRBD1. With 4 bases clipped from V and 9 bases from J, the junction kept 6 bases outside the gene matches. The CDR3 sequence is 14 residues long. Germline values: CDR1 SGHRS, CDR2 YFSETQ. The CDR3 protein is CASSPGTGGSPLHF. In nucleotides, the CDR3 is TGCGCCAGCAGCCCCGGGACAGGCGGTTCACCCCTCCACTTT.

The rearrangement uses TRBV30 and TRBJ2-3; 11 bases are shared with TRBD2. Trimming at V came to 0 bases and at J to 4 bases, leaving 3 bases not matched to a gene. Germline V gene lookup returns CDR1 GTSNPN and CDR2 SVGIG (reference sequence). CDR3 size: 15 residues. For the CDR3, the DNA is TGTGCCTGGAGTGTAACTAGCGGGAGCCCAGATACGCAGTATTTT. Its translation: CAWSVTSGSPDTQYF.

The chain joins TRBV5-1 to TRBJ2-5; the match to TRBD1 covers 12 bases. Germline-derived CDR1 and CDR2 are SGHRS and YFSETQ. The CDR3 is 16 residues long. The J segment lost 3 bases and the V segment lost 4 bases, leaving 7 bases of the junction unmatched. CDR3: CASSRRGTGGEETQYF. The CDR3 coding sequence is TGCGCCAGCAGCCGGAGAGGGACAGGGGGCGAAGAGACCCAGTACTTC.

The sample holds one count of this clone. V gene TRBV27 combines with J gene TRBJ1-6; the D gene is possibly TRBD1 (5 bases). Trimming pared 6 bases from V and 5 bases from J, leaving 11 bases between. Germline loops: CDR1 MNHEY, CDR2 SMNVEV (reference sequence). CDR3 length: 14 residues. CDR3 protein: CASSWGLNNSPLHF. CDR3 nucleotide sequence: TGTGCCAGCAGCTGGGGCCTCAATAATTCACCCCTCCACTTT.